The 15 T cell receptor beta chains listed next were all sequenced from one sample in a study of molecular identifiers for immune sequencing clone quantification (dated 2018 in TCRdb). Receptors were amplified or captured by PCR. Sequencer: NextSeq 500. Through fastp at Q25 and MiXCR, TCRdb rebuilt clones from the public reads, retaining in-frame beta chains. Every CDR3 protein is listed once, alongside the most common genes and DNA of its rows. Present in this sample are over 35,000 distinct CDR3 sequences, roughly 22% of which were seen just once. Together, the top ten hold around 0.97% of the sample. Sequencing was performed on naive CD8+ T cells from blood, with Jurkat cell RNA spiked in. The label giving this sample's cell subset or site can be read as: FACS-sorted CD8+CD4-CCR7+CD45RA+ naive T cells. These receptors originate from a human donor in good health. Some libraries in this study had Jurkat cell RNA spiked in.

This clonotype has ten or more counts. A read error may account for a junction end that differs from germline. The genes are TRBV25-1 and TRBJ2-3; D call uncertain. The CDR3 sequence is 17 residues long. The V gene's germline CDR1 is MGHDK and CDR2 SYGVNS. The CDR3, as DNA: TGTGTCAGCAGTGAATCAGAGAGCCATCATGGCACAGATACGCAGTATTTT. This gives the protein CVSSESESHHGTDTQYF.

This clonotype was picked up many times. This sequence joins TRBV20-1 and TRBJ2-3; tentative D call: TRBD1 (5 bases). The CDR3 has 15 amino acids. Trimming shortened V by 4 bases and J by 2 bases, and 16 bases separated the two germline ends. Per the germline V gene, CDR1 is DFQATT and CDR2 is SNEGSKA (reference sequence). CDR3 nucleotide sequence: TGCAGTGCTACTCCTACAGGACAAGACACAGATACGCAGTATTTT. Translated: CSATPTGQDTDTQYF.

Points on this clonotype: A read error may explain this, as a much larger clone is one base away. This likely comes from a read error, as the CDR3 has no conserved phenylalanine or tryptophan at its end. The chain joins TRBV7-9 to TRBJ2-7; D may be TRBD1 or TRBD2 (5 bases each). CDR1 and CDR2 (germline): SEHNR, FQNEAQ (reference sequence). Trimming cost V 4 bases and J 1 base, with 8 bases left between them. This CDR3 has 13 amino acids. DNA for the CDR3: TGTGCCAGCAGCTGGGACGGGTCCTACGAGCAGTACCTC. Translation gives CASSWDGSYEQYL.

This clonotype was detected many times. Written as DNA, the CDR3 is TGTGCCAGTAGTACCCGGAGCCTCGGCGCAGATACGCAGTATTTT. Its protein product is CASSTRSLGADTQYF. The chain is built from TRBV19 and TRBJ2-3; D unresolved. Germline-derived CDR1 and CDR2 are LNHDA and SQIVND (reference sequence). The CDR3 has 15 amino acids. Trimming shortened V by 4 bases and J by 4 bases, and 15 bases separated the two germline ends.

In this sample, this clonotype turned up a few times. One end of the junction fails to match germline, which may point to a read error. The chain combines TRBV6-2 or TRBV6-3 with TRBJ2-3; 7 bases map to TRBD1. This CDR3 is 15 amino acids long. The germline CDR1 and CDR2 sequences are MNHEY and SVGEGT. DNA of the CDR3: TGTGCCAGCAGTACTACAGGGGTACTGACAGATACGCGGTATTTT. Protein: CASSTTGVLTDTRYF.

About this clonotype: A much larger clone lies a single base off, so this may be a read error. No conserved phenylalanine or tryptophan is present at the end of the CDR3, so a read error is the likely explanation. The J gene is TRBJ1-5, the V gene TRBV20-1, with a weak D call TRBD1 (6 bases). The V gene's germline CDR1 is DFQATT and CDR2 SNEGSKA (reference sequence). There are 15 residues in the CDR3. The V and J ends lost 3 bases and 3 bases respectively, with 15 bases between them. DNA of the CDR3: TGCAGTGCTAGCGAGACAGGTTGGCACAATCAGCCCCAGCATTCT. Protein product: CSASETGWHNQPQHS.

A note on this clonotype: Since a much larger clone is just one base distant, this may be a read error. The V gene is TRBV5-6, the J gene TRBJ2-5, with D tentatively TRBD2 (6 bases). Trimming pared 0 bases from V and 5 bases from J, leaving 14 bases between. Germline lookup yields CDR1 SGHDT and CDR2 YYEEEE. This CDR3 has 15 residues. The CDR3 coding sequence is TGTGCCAGCAGCTTGGGGCTAGCGAGTCCTGAGACCCAGTACTTC. It specifies CASSLGLASPETQYF.

This clonotype was recorded only once. A read error may explain this, as a much larger clone is one base away. This sequence joins TRBV20-1 and TRBJ2-5; D remains unclear. Looked up from germline, CDR1 is DFQATT and CDR2 is SNEGSKA (reference sequence). The CDR3 consists of 10 residues. The DNA for the CDR3 is TGCTGTGCACTGGACGAGACCCAGTACTTC. This encodes CCALDETQYF.

In the case of this clonotype: A much larger clonotype is one base distant, so this may be a read error. The chain links TRBV4-3 to TRBJ2-1, with D possibly matching TRBD2 (6 bases). Germline V gene sequence: CDR1 LGHNA, CDR2 YSLEER. The V and J ends lost 1 base and 10 bases respectively, with 14 bases between them. This CDR3 comprises 14 residues. CDR3 sequence: CASSQGIAVSEQFF. Here the CDR3 DNA reads TGCGCCAGCAGCCAAGGAATAGCGGTGTCCGAGCAGTTCTTC.

This clonotype came up many times. The chain couples TRBV27 to TRBJ2-6; D ambiguous. The CDR3 runs to 13 residues. V was clipped by 0 bases and J by 3 bases, with 0 bases between them. Germline-derived CDR1 and CDR2 are MNHEY and SMNVEV (reference sequence). CDR3 bases: TGTGCCAGCAGTTTATCTGGGGCCAACGTCCTGACTTTC. Its protein is CASSLSGANVLTF.

The sample holds many counts of this clonotype. CDR3 loop: CASSHPRGLAGGIYNEQFF. The CDR3 region has the DNA TGTGCCAGCAGCCACCCTAGGGGACTAGCGGGAGGAATTTACAATGAGCAGTTCTTC. V usage is TRBV7-9 and J usage is TRBJ2-1; 15 bases are shared with TRBD2. Per germline, CDR1 SEHNR and CDR2 FQNEAQ (reference sequence). J lost 4 bases, V lost 5 bases, and 12 bases had no gene match. This CDR3 is 19 amino acids long.

In this sample, this clonotype turned up many times. The chain uses TRBV7-2 and TRBJ2-3; 7 bases map to TRBD2. CDR3 length: 14 amino acids. The V gene end was trimmed by 5 bases and the J gene end by 2 bases; junction bases not matched to a gene: 4. Germline V gene lookup returns CDR1 SGHTA and CDR2 FQGNSA. The CDR3 DNA sequence: TGTGCCAGCAGCCCGGGGACTACCACAGATACGCAGTATTTT. It specifies CASSPGTTTDTQYF.

On this clonotype itself: A read error may be the cause here, since a much bigger clone is one base away. The chain joins TRBV18 to TRBJ2-1; 12 bases are a match to TRBD2. Germline loops: CDR1 KGHSH, CDR2 LQKENI. This CDR3 is 15 amino acids long. This chain's CDR3 is CASSPSSGGAYEQLF. DNA of the CDR3: TGTGCCAGCTCACCCTCTAGCGGGGGGGCCTATGAGCAGCTCTTC. Drawing the rest from reference TRBV18 and TRBJ2-1, the complete variable domain is NAGVMQNPRHLVRRRGQEARLRCSPMKGHSHVYWYRQLPEEGLKFMVYLQKENIIDESGMPKERFSAEFPKEGPSILRIQQVVRGDSAAYFCASSPSSGGAYEQLFGPGTRLTVL.

In its sample, this clonotype was seen many times. The chain combines TRBV3-1 with TRBJ1-1; D not resolved. Germline CDR1 reads LGHDT; CDR2 reads YNNKEL (reference sequence). The germline V and J ends were trimmed by 0 bases and 6 bases, with 11 bases remaining between them. This CDR3 comprises 14 residues. CDR3 protein: CASSQEGSFPEAFF. In nucleotides, the CDR3 is TGTGCCAGCAGCCAAGAAGGCAGTTTCCCTGAAGCTTTCTTT.

This sequence joins TRBV25-1 and TRBJ1-2; D is perhaps TRBD1 (6 bases). Germline lookup yields CDR1 MGHDK and CDR2 SYGVNS. Deletions cut 0 bases from V and 4 bases from J, with 15 bases between. The CDR3 is made up of 16 amino acids. CDR3 in amino acids: CASSEYGGATSYGYTF. The CDR3 DNA reads TGTGCCAGCAGTGAATATGGGGGGGCGACTAGCTATGGCTACACCTTC.